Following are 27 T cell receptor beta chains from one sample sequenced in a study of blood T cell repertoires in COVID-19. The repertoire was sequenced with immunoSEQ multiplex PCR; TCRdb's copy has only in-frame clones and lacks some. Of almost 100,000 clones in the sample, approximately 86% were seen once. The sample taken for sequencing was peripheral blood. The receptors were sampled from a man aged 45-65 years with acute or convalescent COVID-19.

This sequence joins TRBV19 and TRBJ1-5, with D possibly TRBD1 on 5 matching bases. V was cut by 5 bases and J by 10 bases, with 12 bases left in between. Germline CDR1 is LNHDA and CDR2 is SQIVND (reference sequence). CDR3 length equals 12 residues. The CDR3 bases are TGTGCCAGTAGTGACCCCAGGGCACCCCAGCATTTT. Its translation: CASSDPRAPQHF.

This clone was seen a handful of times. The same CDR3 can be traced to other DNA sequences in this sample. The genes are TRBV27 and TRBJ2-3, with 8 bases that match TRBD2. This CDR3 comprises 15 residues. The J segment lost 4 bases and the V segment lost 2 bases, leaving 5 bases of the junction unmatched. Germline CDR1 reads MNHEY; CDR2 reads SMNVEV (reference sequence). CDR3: CASSLLAGGADTQYF. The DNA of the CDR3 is TGTGCCAGCAGTTTACTGGCGGGAGGCGCAGATACGCAGTATTTT.

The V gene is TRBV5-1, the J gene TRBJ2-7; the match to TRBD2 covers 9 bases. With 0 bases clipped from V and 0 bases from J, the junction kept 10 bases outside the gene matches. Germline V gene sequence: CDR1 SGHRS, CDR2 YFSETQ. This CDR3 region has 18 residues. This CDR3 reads CASSLAPGGGRGSYEQYF. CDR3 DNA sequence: TGCGCCAGCAGCTTGGCCCCCGGGGGCGGGAGGGGCTCCTACGAGCAGTACTTC.

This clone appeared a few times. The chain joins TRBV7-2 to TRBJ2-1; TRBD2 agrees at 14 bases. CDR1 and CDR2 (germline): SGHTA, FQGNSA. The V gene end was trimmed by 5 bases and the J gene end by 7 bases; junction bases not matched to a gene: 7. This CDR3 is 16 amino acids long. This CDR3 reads CASSARLAGGRNEQFF. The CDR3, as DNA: TGTGCCAGCAGCGCCAGACTAGCGGGAGGGAGAAATGAGCAGTTCTTC.

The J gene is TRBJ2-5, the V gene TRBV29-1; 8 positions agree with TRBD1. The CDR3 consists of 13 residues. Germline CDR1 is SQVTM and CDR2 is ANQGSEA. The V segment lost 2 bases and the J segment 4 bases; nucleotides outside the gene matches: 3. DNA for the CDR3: TGCAGCGTTGAACGGACAGGGCCAGAGACCCAGTACTTC. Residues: CSVERTGPETQYF.

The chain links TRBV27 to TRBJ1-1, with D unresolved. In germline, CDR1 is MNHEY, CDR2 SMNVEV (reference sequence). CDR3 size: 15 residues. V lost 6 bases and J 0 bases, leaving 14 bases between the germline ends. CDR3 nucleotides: TGTGCCAGCAGGCGGCAGACGGTACTGAACACTGAAGCTTTCTTT. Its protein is CASRRQTVLNTEAFF.

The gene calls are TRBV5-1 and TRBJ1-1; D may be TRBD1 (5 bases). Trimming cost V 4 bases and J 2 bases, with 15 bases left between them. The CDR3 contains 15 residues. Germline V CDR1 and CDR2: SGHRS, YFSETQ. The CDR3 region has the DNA TGCGCCAGCAGCGCCTCTTCAGGGCATAACACTGAAGCTTTCTTT. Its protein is CASSASSGHNTEAFF.

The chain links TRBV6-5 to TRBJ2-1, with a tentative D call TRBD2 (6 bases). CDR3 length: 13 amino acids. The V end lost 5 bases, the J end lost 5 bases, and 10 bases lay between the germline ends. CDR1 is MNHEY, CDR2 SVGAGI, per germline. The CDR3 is CASSPRDHNEQFF. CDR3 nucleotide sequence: TGTGCCAGCAGTCCGCGGGATCACAATGAGCAGTTCTTC.

The CDR3 DNA reads TGTGCCAGCAGCCCCCGACGGGACTCTGGAAACACCATATATTTT. Amino acids: CASSPRRDSGNTIYF. This chain connects TRBV3-1 (or the pseudogene TRBV3-2) to TRBJ1-3, with unresolved D. V lost 4 bases and J 0 bases, leaving 10 bases between the germline ends. The V gene's germline CDR1 is LGHDT and CDR2 YNNKEL (reference sequence). The CDR3 sequence is 15 residues long.

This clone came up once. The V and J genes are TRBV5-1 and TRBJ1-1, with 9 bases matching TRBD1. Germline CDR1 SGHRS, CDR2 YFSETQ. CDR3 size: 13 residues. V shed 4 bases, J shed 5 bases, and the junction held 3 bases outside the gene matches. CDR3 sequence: CASSQGQGTEAFF. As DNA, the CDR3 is TGCGCCAGCAGCCAAGGACAGGGGACTGAAGCTTTCTTT.

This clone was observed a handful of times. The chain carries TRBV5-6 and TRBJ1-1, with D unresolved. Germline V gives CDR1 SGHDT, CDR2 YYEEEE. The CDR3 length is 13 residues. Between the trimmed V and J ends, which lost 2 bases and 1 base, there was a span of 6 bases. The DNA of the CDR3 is TGTGCCAGCAGCTTCGCGGGGAACACTGAAGCTTTCTTT. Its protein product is CASSFAGNTEAFF.

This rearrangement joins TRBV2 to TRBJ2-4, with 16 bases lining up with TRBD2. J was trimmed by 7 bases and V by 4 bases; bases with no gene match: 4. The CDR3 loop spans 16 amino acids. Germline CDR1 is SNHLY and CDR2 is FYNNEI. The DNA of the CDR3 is TGTGCCAGCAGTGGCCAGGGACTAGCGGGAGGGAACATTCAGTACTTC. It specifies CASSGQGLAGGNIQYF.

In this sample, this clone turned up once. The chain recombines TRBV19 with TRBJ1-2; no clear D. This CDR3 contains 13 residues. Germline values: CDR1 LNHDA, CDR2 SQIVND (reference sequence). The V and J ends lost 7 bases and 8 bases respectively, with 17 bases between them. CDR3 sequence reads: CASMRAGSRGYTF. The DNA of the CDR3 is TGTGCCAGTATGCGCGCCGGGAGCCGCGGCTACACCTTC. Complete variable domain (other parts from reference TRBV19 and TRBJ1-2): DGGITQSPKYLFRKEGQNVTLSCEQNLNHDAMYWYRQDPGQGLRLIYYSQIVNDFQKGDIAEGYSVSREKKESFPLTVTSAQKNPTAFYLCASMRAGSRGYTFGSGTRLTVV.

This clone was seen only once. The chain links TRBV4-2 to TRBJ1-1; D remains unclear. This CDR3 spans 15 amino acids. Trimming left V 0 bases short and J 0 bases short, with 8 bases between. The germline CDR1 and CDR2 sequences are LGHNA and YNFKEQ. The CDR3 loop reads CASSQDHSMNTEAFF. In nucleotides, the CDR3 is TGTGCCAGCAGCCAAGATCACAGCATGAACACTGAAGCTTTCTTT.

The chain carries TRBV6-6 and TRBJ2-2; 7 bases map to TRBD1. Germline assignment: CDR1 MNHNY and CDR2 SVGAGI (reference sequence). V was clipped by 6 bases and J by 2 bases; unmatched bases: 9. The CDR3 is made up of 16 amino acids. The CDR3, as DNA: TGTGCCAGCAGCTCCACGACAGGGACAAACACCGGGGAGCTGTTTTTT. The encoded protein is CASSSTTGTNTGELFF.

The CDR3, as DNA: TGTGCCAGCAGTGACGGGACAGCCGGCGGCACTGAAGCTTTCTTT. This codes for CASSDGTAGGTEAFF. The chain uses TRBV6-1 and TRBJ1-1; 7 bases are shared with TRBD1. The CDR3 length is 15 residues. Germline trimming cut 3 bases from V and 4 bases from J; bases unmatched to any gene: 8. Germline V CDR1 and CDR2: MNHNS, SASEGT.

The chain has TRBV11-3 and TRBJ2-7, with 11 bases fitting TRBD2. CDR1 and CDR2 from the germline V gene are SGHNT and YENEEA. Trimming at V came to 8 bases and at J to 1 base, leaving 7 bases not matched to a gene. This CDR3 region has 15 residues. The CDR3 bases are TGTGCCAGCCGATCCTCTAGCGGGGGGTCCTACGAGCAGTACTTC. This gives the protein CASRSSSGGSYEQYF.

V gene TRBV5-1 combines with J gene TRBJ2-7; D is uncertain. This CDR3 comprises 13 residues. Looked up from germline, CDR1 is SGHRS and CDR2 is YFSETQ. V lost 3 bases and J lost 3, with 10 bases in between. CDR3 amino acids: CASSSTEGYEQYF. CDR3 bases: TGCGCCAGCAGCTCTACAGAAGGCTACGAGCAGTACTTC.

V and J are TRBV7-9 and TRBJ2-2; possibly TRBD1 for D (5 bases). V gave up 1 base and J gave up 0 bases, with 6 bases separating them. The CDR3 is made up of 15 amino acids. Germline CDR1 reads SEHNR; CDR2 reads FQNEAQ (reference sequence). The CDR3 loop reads CASSLETANTGELFF. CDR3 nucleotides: TGTGCCAGCAGCTTAGAGACAGCGAACACCGGGGAGCTGTTTTTT.

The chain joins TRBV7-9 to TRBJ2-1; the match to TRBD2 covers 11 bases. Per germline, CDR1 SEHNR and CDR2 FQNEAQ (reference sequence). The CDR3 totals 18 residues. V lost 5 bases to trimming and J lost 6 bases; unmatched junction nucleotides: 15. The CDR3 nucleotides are TGTGCCAGCAGCAGACTAGCGGGAACACTGGGGGGCGCCAATGAGCAGTTCTTC. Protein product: CASSRLAGTLGGANEQFF.

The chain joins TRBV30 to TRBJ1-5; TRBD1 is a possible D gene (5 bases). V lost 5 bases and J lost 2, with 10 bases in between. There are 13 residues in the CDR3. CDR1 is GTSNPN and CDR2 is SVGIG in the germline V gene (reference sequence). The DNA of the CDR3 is TGTGCCTGGGGGTGGGGGGGCAATCAGCCCCAGCATTTT. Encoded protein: CAWGWGGNQPQHF. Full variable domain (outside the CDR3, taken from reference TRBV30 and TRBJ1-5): SQTIHQWPATLVQPVGSPLSLECTVEGTSNPNLYWYRQAAGRGLQLLFYSVGIGQISSEVPQNLSASRPQDRQFILSSKKLLLSDSGFYLCAWGWGGNQPQHFGDGTRLSIL.

The CDR3 DNA reads as TGTGCTAGTGGTTTGGATTACGGGACAGCTACTAATGAGCAGTTCTTC. This sequence encodes CASGLDYGTATNEQFF. The chain joins TRBV12-5 to TRBJ2-1; 7 nucleotides agree with TRBD1. The germline V gene has CDR1 LGHNT and CDR2 FRNRAP. The V and J ends lost 1 base and 7 bases, in that order; junction bases with no gene match: 10. The CDR3 is 16 amino acids.

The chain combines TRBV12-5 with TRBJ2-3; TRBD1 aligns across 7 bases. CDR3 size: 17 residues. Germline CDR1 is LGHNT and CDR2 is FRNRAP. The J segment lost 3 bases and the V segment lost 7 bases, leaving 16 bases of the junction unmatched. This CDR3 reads CASAKGATSGPTDTQYF. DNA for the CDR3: TGTGCTAGTGCCAAGGGGGCCACGAGCGGTCCGACAGATACGCAGTATTTT.

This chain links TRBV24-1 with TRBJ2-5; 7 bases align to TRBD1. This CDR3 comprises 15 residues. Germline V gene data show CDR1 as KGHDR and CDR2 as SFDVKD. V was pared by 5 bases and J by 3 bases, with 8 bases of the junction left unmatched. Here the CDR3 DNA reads TGTGCCACCAGTGCTCCGACAGGGTTGGAAGAGACCCAGTACTTC. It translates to CATSAPTGLEETQYF.

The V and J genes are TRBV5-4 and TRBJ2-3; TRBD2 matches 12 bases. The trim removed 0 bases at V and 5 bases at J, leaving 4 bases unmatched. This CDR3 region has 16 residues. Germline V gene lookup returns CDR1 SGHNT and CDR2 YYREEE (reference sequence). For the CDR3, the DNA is TGTGCCAGCAGCTTGGGACTAGCGGGAGCTGGAGATACGCAGTATTTT. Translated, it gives CASSLGLAGAGDTQYF.

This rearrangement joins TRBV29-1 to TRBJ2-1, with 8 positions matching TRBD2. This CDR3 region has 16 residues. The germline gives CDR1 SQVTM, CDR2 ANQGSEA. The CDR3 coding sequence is TGCAACCAGTTTTCCCCCCCCGCCCACAGCGGGGGTGAGCAGTTCTTC. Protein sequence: CNQFSPPAHSGGEQFF.

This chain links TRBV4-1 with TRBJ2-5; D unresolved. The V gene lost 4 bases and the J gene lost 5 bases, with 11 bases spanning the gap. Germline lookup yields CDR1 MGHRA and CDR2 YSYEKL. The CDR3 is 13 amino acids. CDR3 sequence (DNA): TGCGCCAGCAGCCGGGCAGCTGACGAGACCCAGTACTTC. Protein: CASSRAADETQYF.